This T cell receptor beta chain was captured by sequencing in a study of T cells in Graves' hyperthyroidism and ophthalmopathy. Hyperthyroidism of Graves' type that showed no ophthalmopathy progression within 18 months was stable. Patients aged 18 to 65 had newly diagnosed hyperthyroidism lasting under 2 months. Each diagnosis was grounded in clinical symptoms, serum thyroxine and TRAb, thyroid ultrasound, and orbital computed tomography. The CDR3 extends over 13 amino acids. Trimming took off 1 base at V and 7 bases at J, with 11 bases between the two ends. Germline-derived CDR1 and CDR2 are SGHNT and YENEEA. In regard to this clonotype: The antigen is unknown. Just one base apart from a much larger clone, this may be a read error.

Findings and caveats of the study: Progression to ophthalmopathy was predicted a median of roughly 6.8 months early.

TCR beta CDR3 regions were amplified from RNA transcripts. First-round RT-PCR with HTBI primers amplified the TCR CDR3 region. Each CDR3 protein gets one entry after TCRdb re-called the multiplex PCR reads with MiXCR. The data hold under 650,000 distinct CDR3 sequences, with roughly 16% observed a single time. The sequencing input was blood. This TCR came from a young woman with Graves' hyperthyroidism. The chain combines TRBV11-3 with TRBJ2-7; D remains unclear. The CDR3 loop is CASSLARENEQYF. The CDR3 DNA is TGTGCCAGCAGCTTAGCTAGGGAAAATGAGCAGTACTTC. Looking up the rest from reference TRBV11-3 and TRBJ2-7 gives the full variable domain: EAGVVQSPRYKIIEKKQPVAFWCNPISGHNTLYWYLQNLGQGPELLIRYENEEAVDDSQLPKDRFSAERLKGVDSTLKIQPAELGDSAVYLCASSLARENEQYFGPGTRLTVT.